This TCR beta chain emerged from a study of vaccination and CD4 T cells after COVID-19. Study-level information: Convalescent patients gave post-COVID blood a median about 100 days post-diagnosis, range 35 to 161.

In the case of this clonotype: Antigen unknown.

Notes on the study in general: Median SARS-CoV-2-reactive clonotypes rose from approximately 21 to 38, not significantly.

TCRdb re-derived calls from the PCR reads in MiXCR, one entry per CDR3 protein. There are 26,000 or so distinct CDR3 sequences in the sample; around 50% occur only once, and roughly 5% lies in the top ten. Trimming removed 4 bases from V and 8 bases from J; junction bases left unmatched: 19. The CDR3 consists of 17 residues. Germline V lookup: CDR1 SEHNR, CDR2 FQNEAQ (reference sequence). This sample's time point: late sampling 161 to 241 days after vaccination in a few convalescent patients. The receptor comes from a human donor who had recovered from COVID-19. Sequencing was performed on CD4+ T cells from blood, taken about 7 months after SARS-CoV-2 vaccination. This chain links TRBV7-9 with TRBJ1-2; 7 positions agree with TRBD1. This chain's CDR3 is CASSSLAGGTEPGGYTF. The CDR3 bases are TGTGCCAGCAGCTCATTAGCGGGAGGGACAGAGCCGGGAGGCTACACCTTC.